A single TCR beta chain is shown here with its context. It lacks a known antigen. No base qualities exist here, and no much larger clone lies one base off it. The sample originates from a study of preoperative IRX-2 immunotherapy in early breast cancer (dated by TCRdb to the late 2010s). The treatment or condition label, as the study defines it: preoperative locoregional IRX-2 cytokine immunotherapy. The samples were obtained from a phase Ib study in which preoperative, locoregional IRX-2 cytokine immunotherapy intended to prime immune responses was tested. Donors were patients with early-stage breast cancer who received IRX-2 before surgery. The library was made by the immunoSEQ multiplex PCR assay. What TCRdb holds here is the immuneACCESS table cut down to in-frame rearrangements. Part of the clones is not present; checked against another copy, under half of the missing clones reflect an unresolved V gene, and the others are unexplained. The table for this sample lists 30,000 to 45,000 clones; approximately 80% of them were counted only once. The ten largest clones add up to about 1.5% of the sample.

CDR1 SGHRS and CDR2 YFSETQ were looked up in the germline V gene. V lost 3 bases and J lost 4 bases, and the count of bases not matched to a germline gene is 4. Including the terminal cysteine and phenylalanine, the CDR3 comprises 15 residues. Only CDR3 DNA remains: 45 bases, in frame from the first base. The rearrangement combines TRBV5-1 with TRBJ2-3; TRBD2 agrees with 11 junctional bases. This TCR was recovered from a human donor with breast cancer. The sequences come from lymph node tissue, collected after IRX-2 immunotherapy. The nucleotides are TGCGCCAGCAGCTCTCTAGCGGGGGGAGCAGATACGCAGTATTTT. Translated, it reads CASSSLAGGADTQYF.